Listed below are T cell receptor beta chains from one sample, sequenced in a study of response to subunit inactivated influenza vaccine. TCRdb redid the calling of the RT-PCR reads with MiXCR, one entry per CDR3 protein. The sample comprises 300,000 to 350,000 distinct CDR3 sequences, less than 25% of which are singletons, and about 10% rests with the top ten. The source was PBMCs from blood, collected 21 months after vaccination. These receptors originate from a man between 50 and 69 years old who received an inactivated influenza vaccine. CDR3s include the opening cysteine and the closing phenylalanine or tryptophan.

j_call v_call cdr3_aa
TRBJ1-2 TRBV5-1 CASSLGPVGNYGYTF
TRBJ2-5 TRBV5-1 CASSLLGRGSGETQYF
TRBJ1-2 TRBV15 CATSRDAGGFSGYTF
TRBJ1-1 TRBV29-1 CSVEDPAQLNTEAFF
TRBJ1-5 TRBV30 CAWSTTGNQPQHF
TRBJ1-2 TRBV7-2 CASSLVPRLGGGYTF
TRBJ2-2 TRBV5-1 CASSLMEGNTGELFF
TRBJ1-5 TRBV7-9 CASSRREGQPQHF
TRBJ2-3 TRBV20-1 CSAIISGRDADTQYF
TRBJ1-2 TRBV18 CASSPVGQGLGYTF
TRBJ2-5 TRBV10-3 CAISESLETQYF
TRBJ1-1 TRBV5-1 CASSSGQGVNTEAFF
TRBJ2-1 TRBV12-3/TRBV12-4 CASSSDGGAYNEQFF
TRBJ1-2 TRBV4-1 CASSQAGQNYGYTF
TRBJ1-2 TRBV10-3 CATRTGVLGYTF
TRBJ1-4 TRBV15 CATSSDRDRGMTNEKLFF
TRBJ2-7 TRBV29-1 CSVEAPTGDPYEQYF
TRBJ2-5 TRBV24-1 CATSDSGRTETQYF
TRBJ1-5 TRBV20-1 CSAVQGLGNQPQHF
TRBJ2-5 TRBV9 CASSTGLAGVGETQYF
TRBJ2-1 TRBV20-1 CSPALAGGSGEQFF
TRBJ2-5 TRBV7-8 CASSLWALGGQETQYF
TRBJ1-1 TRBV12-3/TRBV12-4 CASSRSVPHIEAFF
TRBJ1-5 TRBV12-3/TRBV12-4 CASSRDPGQRNQPQHF
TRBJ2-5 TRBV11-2 CASSLGGLGSETQYF
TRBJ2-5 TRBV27 CASSFGQGRETQYF
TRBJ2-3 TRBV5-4 CASSSAAVTDTQYF